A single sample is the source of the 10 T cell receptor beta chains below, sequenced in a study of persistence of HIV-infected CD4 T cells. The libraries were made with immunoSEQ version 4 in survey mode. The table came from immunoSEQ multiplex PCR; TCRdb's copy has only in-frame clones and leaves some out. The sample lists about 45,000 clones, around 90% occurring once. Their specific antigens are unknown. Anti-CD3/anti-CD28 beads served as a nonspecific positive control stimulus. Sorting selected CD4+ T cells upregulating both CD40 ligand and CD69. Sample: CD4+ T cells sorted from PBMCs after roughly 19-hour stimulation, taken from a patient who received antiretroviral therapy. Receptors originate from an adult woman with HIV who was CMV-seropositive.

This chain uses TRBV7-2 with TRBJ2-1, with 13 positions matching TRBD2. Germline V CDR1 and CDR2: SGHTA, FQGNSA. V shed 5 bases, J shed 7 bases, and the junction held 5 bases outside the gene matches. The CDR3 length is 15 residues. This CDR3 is CASSPGLAGENEQFF. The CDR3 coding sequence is TGTGCCAGCAGCCCTGGACTAGCGGGGGAAAATGAGCAGTTCTTC.

This CDR3 reads CASSQDLGHLGGGPQHF. DNA for the CDR3: TGCGCCAGCAGCCAGGACCTGGGCCATCTGGGGGGTGGGCCCCAGCATTTT. The rearrangement joins TRBV4-1 to TRBJ1-5; D perhaps matches TRBD1 (5 bases). Germline V CDR1 and CDR2: MGHRA, YSYEKL. V lost 3 bases and J 9 bases, leaving 24 bases between the germline ends. The length of the CDR3 is 17 residues.

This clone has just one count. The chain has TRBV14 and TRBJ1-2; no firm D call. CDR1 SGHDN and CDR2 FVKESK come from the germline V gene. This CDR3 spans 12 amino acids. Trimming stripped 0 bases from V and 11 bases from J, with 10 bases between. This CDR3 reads CASSQERLRYTF. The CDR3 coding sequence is TGTGCCAGCAGCCAAGAGAGGTTGAGGTACACCTTC.

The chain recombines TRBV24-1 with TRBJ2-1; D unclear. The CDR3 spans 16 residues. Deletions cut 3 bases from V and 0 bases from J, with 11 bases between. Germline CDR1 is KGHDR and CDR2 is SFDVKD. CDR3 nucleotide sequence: TGTGCCACCAGTGATCCTGGGAAAGACTCCTACAATGAGCAGTTCTTC. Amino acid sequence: CATSDPGKDSYNEQFF.

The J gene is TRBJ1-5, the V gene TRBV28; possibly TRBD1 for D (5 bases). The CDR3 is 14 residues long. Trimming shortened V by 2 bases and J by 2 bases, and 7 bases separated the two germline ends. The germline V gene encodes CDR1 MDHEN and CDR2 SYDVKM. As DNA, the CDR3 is TGTGCCAGCAGTTTAGGGGACGGCAATCAGCCCCAGCATTTT. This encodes CASSLGDGNQPQHF. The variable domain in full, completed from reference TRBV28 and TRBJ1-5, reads DVKVTQSSRYLVKRTGEKVFLECVQDMDHENMFWYRQDPGLGLRLIYFSYDVKMKEKGDIPEGYSVSREKKERFSLILESASTNQTSMYLCASSLGDGNQPQHFGDGTRLSIL.

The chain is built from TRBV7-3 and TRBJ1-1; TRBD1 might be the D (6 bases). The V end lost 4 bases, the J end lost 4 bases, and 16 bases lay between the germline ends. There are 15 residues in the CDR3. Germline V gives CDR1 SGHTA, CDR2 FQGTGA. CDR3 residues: CASSSTGGPGTEAFF. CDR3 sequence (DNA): TGTGCCAGCAGCTCAACGGGGGGCCCGGGCACTGAAGCTTTCTTT.

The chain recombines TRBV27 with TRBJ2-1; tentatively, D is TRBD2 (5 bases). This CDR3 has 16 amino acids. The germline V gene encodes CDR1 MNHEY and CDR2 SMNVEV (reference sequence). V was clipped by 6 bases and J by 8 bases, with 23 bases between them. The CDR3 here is CASSIRGIPRQDEQFF. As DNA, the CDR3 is TGTGCCAGCAGCATCCGAGGGATCCCACGGCAGGATGAGCAGTTCTTC.

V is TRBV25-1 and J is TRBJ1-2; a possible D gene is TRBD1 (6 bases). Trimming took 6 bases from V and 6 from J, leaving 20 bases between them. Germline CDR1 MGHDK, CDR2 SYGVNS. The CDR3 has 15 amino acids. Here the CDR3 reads CASSKMGGTSDGYTF. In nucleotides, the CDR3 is TGTGCCAGCAGCAAAATGGGGGGGACATCGGATGGCTACACCTTC.

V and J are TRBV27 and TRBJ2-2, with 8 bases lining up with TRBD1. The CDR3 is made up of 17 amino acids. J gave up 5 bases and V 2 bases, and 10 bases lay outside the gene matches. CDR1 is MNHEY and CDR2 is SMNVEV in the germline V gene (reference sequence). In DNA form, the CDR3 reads TGTGCCAGCAGTTTACCGTTACGACAGGGGCAGACCGGGGAGCTGTTTTTT. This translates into CASSLPLRQGQTGELFF.

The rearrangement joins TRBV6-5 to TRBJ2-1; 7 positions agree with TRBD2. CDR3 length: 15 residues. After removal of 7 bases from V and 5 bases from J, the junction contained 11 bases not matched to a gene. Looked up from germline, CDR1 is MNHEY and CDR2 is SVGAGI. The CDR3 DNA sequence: TGTGCCAGCACCGGCGGGGCTAGCGGTAACAATGAGCAGTTCTTC. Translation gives CASTGGASGNNEQFF.